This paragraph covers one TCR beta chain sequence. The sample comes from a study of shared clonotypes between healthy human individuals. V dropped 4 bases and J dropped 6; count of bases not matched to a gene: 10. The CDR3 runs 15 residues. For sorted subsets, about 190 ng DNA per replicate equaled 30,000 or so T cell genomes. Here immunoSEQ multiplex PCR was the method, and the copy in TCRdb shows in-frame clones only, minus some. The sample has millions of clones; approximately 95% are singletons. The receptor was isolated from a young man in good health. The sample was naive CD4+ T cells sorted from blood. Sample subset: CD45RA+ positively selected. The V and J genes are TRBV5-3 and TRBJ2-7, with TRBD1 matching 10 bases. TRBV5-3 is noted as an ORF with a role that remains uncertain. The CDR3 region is CARSPGMGQGSEQYF. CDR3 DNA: TGTGCCAGAAGCCCGGGTATGGGACAGGGGTCCGAGCAGTACTTC.